This T cell receptor beta chain came from a study of shared clonotypes between healthy human individuals. Details on this clone: What it binds is not known.

Study results and limitations: The researchers took only blood, and tissue repertoires probably look different. Generally, naive subsets came out with larger estimated richness than memory subsets.

In the original processing: Filtering differed for immunoSEQ, which gave only junction sequences without quality scores. The assay was immunoSEQ multiplex PCR, and TCRdb's table has in-frame clones only and misses some. V, J and clone size were drawn from that table, and D and trimming were deduced from the DNA. The profile shows fewer than 2.5 million clones, under 95% of them singletons. The TCR comes from a man in his late teens or twenties in good health. Some clones in this sample may be carry-over from other donors' samples. The sample was naive CD4+ T cells from PBMCs. The subset: CD45RA+ positively selected.

The CDR3 spells CASSFVWGSGNTIYF. DNA for the CDR3: TGTGCCAGCAGCTTTGTCTGGGGCTCTGGAAACACCATATATTTT. The rearrangement joins TRBV11-2 to TRBJ1-3, with D uncertain. Trimming removed 3 bases from V and 0 bases from J, with 9 bases in between. The V gene's germline CDR1 is SGHAT and CDR2 FQNNGV. The CDR3 runs 15 residues.